A selection of T cell receptor beta chains follows, all from one sample in a study of tumor and adjacent non-tumor tissue in lung cancer. MiXCR, run by TCRdb on the multiplex PCR reads, gives a single entry per CDR3 protein. The sample has around 74,000 distinct CDR3 sequences, less than 75% seen once. Material for sequencing was distant non-tumor lung tissue. These receptors were taken from a woman in her forties or fifties with non-small cell lung cancer. CDR3s include the opening cysteine and the closing phenylalanine or tryptophan. Fields, in order: CDR3 DNA, CDR3 protein, D gene, V gene, clone size, J gene. The D gene is left open where the match is weak. Expanded clones get a size class; other rows say once, few or many, or leave the size out.

DNA: TGTGCCACCAGTGAGTACACTGGTAACACTGAAGCTTTCTTT; CDR3: CATSEYTGNTEAFF; D: NA; V: TRBV24-1; size: many; J: TRBJ1-1
DNA: TGTGCCTGGAGTCCATCCGGGACAGGGATGAGTGGCTACACCTTC; CDR3: CAWSPSGTGMSGYTF; D: TRBD1; V: TRBV30; size: NA; J: TRBJ1-2
DNA: TGTGCCAACAGCTTAACTAGTTACACCGGGGAGCTGTTTTTT; CDR3: CANSLTSYTGELFF; D: NA; V: TRBV7-9; size: NA; J: TRBJ2-2
DNA: TGTGCCAGCAGTGTCGACCGTCTAAGCCACAAGGAGCAGTTCTTC; CDR3: CASSVDRLSHKEQFF; D: NA; V: TRBV6-4; size: NA; J: TRBJ2-1
DNA: TGCGCCAACAACCTCCAATTTGCCACAGATACGCAGTATTTT; CDR3: CANNLQFATDTQYF; D: NA; V: TRBV4-1; size: NA; J: TRBJ2-3
DNA: TGTGCCAGCAGTGAATTGGGGGGGAGGCCTCAGCCCCAGCATTTT; CDR3: CASSELGGRPQPQHF; D: NA; V: TRBV6-1; size: many; J: TRBJ1-5
DNA: TGTGCCAGCAGCTTGGGGGGACCCAACTACAATGAGCAGTTCTTC; CDR3: CASSLGGPNYNEQFF; D: NA; V: TRBV5-6; size: few; J: TRBJ2-1
DNA: TGCGCCAGCAGACGTGGGACTAGCTCCTACAATGAGCAGTTCTTC; CDR3: CASRRGTSSYNEQFF; D: TRBD2; V: TRBV5-1; size: many; J: TRBJ2-1
DNA: TGCGCCAGCAGCTTGTCCGCAATCACCTACAATGGGCAGTTCTTC; CDR3: CASSLSAITYNGQFF; D: NA; V: TRBV5-1; size: NA; J: TRBJ2-1
DNA: TGCGCCAGCGGCGGGGGCGGGGATGAGCAGTTCTTC; CDR3: CASGGGGDEQFF; D: NA; V: TRBV5-1; size: many; J: TRBJ2-1
DNA: TGCAGTGCTAGTGGGGTTCACGCAGGGGAGCCGTTTTTT; CDR3: CSASGVHAGEPFF; D: NA; V: TRBV20-1; size: NA; J: TRBJ2-2
DNA: TGTGCCACCAGTGATAGCGGACTATACAATGAGCAGTTCTTC; CDR3: CATSDSGLYNEQFF; D: NA; V: TRBV24-1; size: many; J: TRBJ2-1
DNA: TGTACCAGCAGCCCCACCCAAGGAGGGTACATTCAGCCCCAGCATTTT; CDR3: CTSSPTQGGYIQPQHF; D: NA; V: TRBV6-2/TRBV6-3; size: few; J: TRBJ1-5